This entry concerns a single TCR beta chain. Its antigen is unknown. Assay used: immunoSEQ multiplex PCR; TCRdb lists only in-frame clones, some missing. The sample holds more than 75,000 clones, 83% seen once. Researchers grouped second doses given at about 4 or about 12 weeks into one pool. This entry is derived from a study of T cell responses to AZD1222 COVID-19 vaccine. Study conclusions and caveats: Two AZD1222 doses significantly raised spike-specific TCR breadth and depth over controls.

Germline V gene lookup returns CDR1 MDHEN and CDR2 SYDVKM. The CDR3 consists of 13 residues. The V end lost 3 bases, the J end lost 5 bases, and 10 bases lay between the germline ends. The chain is built from TRBV28 and TRBJ1-2; maybe TRBD1 (6 bases). The clonotype originates from an adult who received the AZD1222 COVID-19 vaccine. This specimen consisted of peripheral blood, obtained 28 days after the second AZD1222 dose. CDR3 in DNA: TGTGCCAGCAGTTTCCAGGGGAGATATGGCTACACCTTC. This translates into CASSFQGRYGYTF.